The 26 T cell receptor beta chains presented below share a single source sample, sequenced in a study of cytomegalovirus exposure and HLA in healthy donors. The PCR employed 60 Vbeta primers together with 13 Jbeta primers. Using immunoSEQ multiplex PCR, the repertoire was profiled, and TCRdb retains in-frame clones only, with some absent. The repertoire holds 100,000 to 150,000 clones, approximately 75% seen once, with around 4% in the top ten. Sequencing was carried out using PBMCs. These receptors originate from a man aged 25-40 years in good health and CMV-seronegative.

This clone came up a few times. The V gene is TRBV2, the J gene TRBJ2-5, with 14 positions matching TRBD2. This CDR3 has 17 residues. Germline CDR1 is SNHLY and CDR2 is FYNNEI. Trimming took 0 bases from V and 3 from J; bases not matched to a gene: 3. The CDR3, as DNA: TGTGCCAGCAGTGAAGCGGGACTAGCGGGGGAAAAAGAGACCCAGTACTTC. As protein: CASSEAGLAGEKETQYF.

A few counts support this clone. The chain employs TRBV27 and TRBJ1-5; 10 bases match TRBD1. The CDR3 sequence is 16 residues long. Germline-derived CDR1 and CDR2 are MNHEY and SMNVEV (reference sequence). J gave up 2 bases and V 6 bases, and 7 bases lay outside the gene matches. The CDR3 reads CASRTSGTGGNQPQHF. For the CDR3, the DNA is TGTGCCAGCAGAACCTCCGGGACAGGGGGCAATCAGCCCCAGCATTTT.

This clone was seen only once. The V gene is TRBV7-9, the J gene TRBJ2-3, with 9 bases that match TRBD2. There are 17 residues in the CDR3. Germline CDR1 and CDR2: SEHNR and FQNEAQ (reference sequence). Trimming cost V 4 bases and J 6 bases; bases outside gene matches: 14. CDR3: CASSSSPGLAQSDTQYF. Written as DNA, the CDR3 is TGTGCCAGCAGCTCAAGTCCGGGACTAGCTCAGTCCGATACGCAGTATTTT. Variable domain in full (rest from reference TRBV7-9 and TRBJ2-3): DTGVSQNPRHKITKRGQNVTFRCDPISEHNRLYWYRQTLGQGPEFLTYFQNEAQLEKSRLLSDRFSAERPKGSFSTLEIQRTEQGDSAMYLCASSSSPGLAQSDTQYFGPGTRLTVL.

The rearrangement links TRBV2 to TRBJ1-6; D is unclear. With 8 bases removed from V and 3 bases from J, the gap between germline ends came to 14 bases. This CDR3 is built from 15 residues. Germline V gene data show CDR1 as SNHLY and CDR2 as FYNNEI. The CDR3 is CASAAEGFYNSPLHF. The CDR3 DNA follows: TGTGCCAGCGCTGCAGAGGGTTTCTATAATTCACCCCTCCACTTT.

The rearrangement joins TRBV9 to TRBJ2-3; 8 bases agree with TRBD1. Trimming took 3 bases from V and 3 from J; bases not matched to a gene: 9. The CDR3 loop spans 16 amino acids. The germline gives CDR1 SGDLS, CDR2 YYNGEE. CDR3 sequence: CASSAQDRVWTDTQYF. The CDR3 nucleotides read TGTGCCAGCAGCGCCCAGGACAGGGTATGGACAGATACGCAGTATTTT.

The chain is built from TRBV28 and TRBJ1-1; D may be TRBD1 (6 bases). Germline V gene sequence: CDR1 MDHEN, CDR2 SYDVKM. V dropped 5 bases and J dropped 2 bases, with 18 bases sitting between them. The CDR3 has 16 amino acids. CDR3 sequence: CASSIFSTGLNTEAFF. CDR3 DNA: TGTGCCAGCAGTATCTTTTCGACAGGATTAAACACTGAAGCTTTCTTT. Drawing the rest from reference TRBV28 and TRBJ1-1, the complete variable domain is DVKVTQSSRYLVKRTGEKVFLECVQDMDHENMFWYRQDPGLGLRLIYFSYDVKMKEKGDIPEGYSVSREKKERFSLILESASTNQTSMYLCASSIFSTGLNTEAFFGQGTRLTVV.

The table lists this clone with a few counts. V gene TRBV28 combines with J gene TRBJ1-2; D possibly corresponds to TRBD1 (6 bases). V was cut by 6 bases and J by 8 bases, with 16 bases left in between. CDR3 size: 13 residues. Germline CDR1 MDHEN, CDR2 SYDVKM. DNA of the CDR3: TGTGCCAGCAGACCCACAGGGTCTCGGGGCTACACCTTC. This encodes CASRPTGSRGYTF.

The V and J genes are TRBV14 and TRBJ2-2; TRBD2 aligns across 12 bases. J gave up 5 bases and V 4 bases, and 2 bases lay outside the gene matches. There are 15 residues in the CDR3. The germline V gene encodes CDR1 SGHDN and CDR2 FVKESK. CDR3 coding DNA: TGTGCCAGCAGCCCTAGCGGGGGGGCAACCGGGGAGCTGTTTTTT. It yields the protein CASSPSGGATGELFF.

The chain recombines TRBV7-2 with TRBJ1-1; a weak D match, TRBD1 (5 bases). The CDR3 is 14 amino acids. Trimming took 2 bases from V and 1 from J, leaving 8 bases between them. Per germline, CDR1 SGHTA and CDR2 FQGNSA. As DNA, the CDR3 is TGTGCCAGCAGCTTACAGGGTACGAACACTGAAGCTTTCTTT. Its translation is CASSLQGTNTEAFF.

This chain connects TRBV19 to TRBJ1-1; D remains ambiguous. This CDR3 region has 12 residues. CDR1 is LNHDA, CDR2 SQIVND, per germline (reference sequence). Deletions cut 3 bases from V and 5 bases from J, with 7 bases between. The CDR3 loop is CASSIGETEAFF. In DNA form, the CDR3 reads TGTGCCAGTAGTATCGGGGAGACTGAAGCTTTCTTT.

The chain joins TRBV4-1 to TRBJ2-1; TRBD1 agrees at 9 bases. Germline CDR1 reads MGHRA; CDR2 reads YSYEKL. Trimming cost V 4 bases and J 7 bases; bases outside gene matches: 5. This CDR3 has 14 amino acids. The CDR3 is CASSRKQGANEQFF. The CDR3 DNA reads as TGCGCCAGCAGCCGAAAACAGGGGGCGAATGAGCAGTTCTTC.

The rearrangement uses TRBV5-6 and TRBJ1-4; no reliable D call. CDR1 and CDR2 (germline): SGHDT, YYEEEE. The germline V and J ends were trimmed by 3 bases and 7 bases, with 10 bases remaining between them. This CDR3 is built from 13 residues. DNA of the CDR3: TGTGCCAGCAGCTCTTCAATGAGTGAAAAACTGTTTTTT. Translation: CASSSSMSEKLFF. The full variable domain, its missing parts supplied by reference TRBV5-6 and TRBJ1-4, is DAGVTQSPTHLIKTRGQQVTLRCSPKSGHDTVSWYQQALGQGPQFIFQYYEEEERQRGNFPDRFSGHQFPNYSSELNVNALLLGDSALYLCASSSSMSEKLFFGSGTQLSVL.

This clone appeared a single time. The chain recombines TRBV6-6 with TRBJ1-1, with 8 bases lining up with TRBD1. V was pared by 6 bases and J by 1 base, with 4 bases of the junction left unmatched. CDR1 and CDR2 from the germline V gene are MNHNY and SVGAGI (reference sequence). This CDR3 region has 14 residues. The CDR3 loop reads CASRTGTGNTEAFF. The CDR3 DNA sequence: TGTGCCAGCAGGACCGGGACAGGGAACACTGAAGCTTTCTTT.

The rearrangement joins TRBV28 to TRBJ2-7, with D perhaps TRBD2 (5 bases). Germline V gives CDR1 MDHEN, CDR2 SYDVKM. Trimming shortened V by 5 bases and J by 2 bases, and 10 bases separated the two germline ends. This CDR3 comprises 13 residues. The CDR3 region has the DNA TGTGCCAGCAGTCGAGGGATTGCCTACGAGCAGTACTTC. Translation: CASSRGIAYEQYF. Full variable domain (rest looked up from reference TRBV28 and TRBJ2-7): DVKVTQSSRYLVKRTGEKVFLECVQDMDHENMFWYRQDPGLGLRLIYFSYDVKMKEKGDIPEGYSVSREKKERFSLILESASTNQTSMYLCASSRGIAYEQYFGPGTRLTVT.

The rearrangement links TRBV10-3 to TRBJ1-1; D gene uncertain. Trimming left V 6 bases short and J 5 bases short, with 13 bases between. This CDR3 is built from 13 residues. CDR1 is ENHRY, CDR2 SYGVKD, per germline. The CDR3 DNA reads TGTGCCATCAGGCCTGGTGGAGGTACTGAAGCTTTCTTT. This translates into CAIRPGGGTEAFF.

This clone has more than one count but fewer than ten. This chain uses TRBV19 with TRBJ2-2; the match to TRBD2 covers 7 bases. Germline trimming cut 8 bases from V and 0 bases from J; bases unmatched to any gene: 3. Germline V gene lookup returns CDR1 LNHDA and CDR2 SQIVND (reference sequence). The CDR3 is made up of 14 amino acids. This CDR3 is CASGGDTNTGELFF. The DNA of the CDR3 is TGTGCCAGTGGGGGGGATACGAACACCGGGGAGCTGTTTTTT.

The chain carries TRBV6-4 and TRBJ2-3, with 9 bases aligning to TRBD2. CDR1 and CDR2 (germline): MRHNA, SNTAGT. This CDR3 has 15 amino acids. V was clipped by 5 bases and J by 2 bases; unmatched bases: 5. This chain's CDR3 is CASSLAGAPTDTQYF. CDR3 coding DNA: TGTGCCAGCAGTTTAGCGGGGGCCCCCACAGATACGCAGTATTTT.

The genes are TRBV5-4 and TRBJ2-5; 8 bases agree with TRBD2. With V trimmed by 2 bases and J by 5 bases, 5 bases remained unmatched. The length of the CDR3 is 14 residues. Germline CDR1 SGHNT, CDR2 YYREEE (reference sequence). The CDR3 reads CASSFRGGWETQYF. In DNA, the CDR3 is TGTGCCAGCAGCTTTCGGGGGGGATGGGAGACCCAGTACTTC.

This clone was picked up one time. CDR3 loop: CASSLQGWDSPLHF. The DNA for the CDR3 is TGTGCCAGCAGTTTACAGGGTTGGGATTCACCCCTCCACTTT. J is TRBJ1-6 and V is TRBV6-1, with a possible D match to TRBD1 (6 bases). Per germline, CDR1 MNHNS and CDR2 SASEGT. The CDR3 spans 14 residues. V was pared by 5 bases and J by 8 bases, with 13 bases between.

The V call is TRBV7-3, the J call TRBJ2-3; TRBD1 might be the D (6 bases). The CDR3 spans 16 residues. Germline CDR1 SGHTA, CDR2 FQGTGA. V lost 0 bases and J lost 2, with 12 bases in between. CDR3 residues: CASSLTAGASTDTQYF. The CDR3 coding sequence is TGTGCCAGCAGCTTAACGGCAGGGGCCTCCACAGATACGCAGTATTTT. Supplemented by reference TRBV7-3 and TRBJ2-3, the full variable domain reads GAGVSQTPSNKVTEKGKYVELRCDPISGHTALYWYRQSLGQGPEFLIYFQGTGAADDSGLPNDRFFAVRPEGSVSTLKIQRTERGDSAVYLCASSLTAGASTDTQYFGPGTRLTVL.

This clone was observed a handful of times. The V and J genes are TRBV4-2 and TRBJ2-1, with D perhaps matching TRBD1 (5 bases). This CDR3 region has 18 residues. The germline gives CDR1 LGHNA, CDR2 YNFKEQ. Trimming took 4 bases from V and 2 from J, leaving 21 bases between them. The CDR3 sequence: CASSRRATRTPPYNEQFF. The CDR3 region has the DNA TGTGCCAGCAGCCGACGCGCCACACGGACACCTCCCTACAATGAGCAGTTCTTC.

The chain joins TRBV18 to TRBJ1-2; 9 nucleotides align to TRBD1. The germline gives CDR1 KGHSH, CDR2 LQKENI. The length of the CDR3 is 14 residues. V lost 2 bases to trimming and J lost 6 bases; unmatched junction nucleotides: 4. The CDR3 DNA is TGTGCCAGCTCACCATGGGACAGGGTTGATGGCTACACCTTC. Its translation is CASSPWDRVDGYTF.

Comment on this clone: The junction shows a germline mismatch at one end, possibly a read error. The gene calls are TRBV25-1 and TRBJ2-7, with 9 bases fitting TRBD2. The CDR3 contains 12 residues. CDR1 MGHDK and CDR2 SYGVNS come from the germline V gene. The CDR3 DNA follows: TGTGCCAGCAGTGAAGCGGGGGGGACAGTGAACTTC. Protein sequence: CASSEAGGTVNF.

The rearrangement links TRBV27 to TRBJ2-7, with 8 bases fitting TRBD2. The CDR3 spans 16 residues. J was trimmed by 1 base and V by 3 bases; bases with no gene match: 8. Germline loops: CDR1 MNHEY, CDR2 SMNVEV (reference sequence). Written as DNA, the CDR3 is TGTGCCAGCAGTTTGGACCCGGGAGGGCGGTCCTACGAGCAGTACTTC. Its protein is CASSLDPGGRSYEQYF.

CDR3: CASSDRVTTYEQYF. CDR3 bases: TGCGCCAGCAGTGATCGGGTGACTACCTACGAGCAGTACTTC. This chain uses TRBV10-2 with TRBJ2-7, with TRBD2 as a possible D gene (5 bases). Trimming cost V 3 bases and J 2 bases, with 11 bases left between them. The CDR3 sequence is 14 residues long. The V gene's germline CDR1 is WSHSY and CDR2 SAAADI.

The V gene is TRBV2, the J gene TRBJ2-5; maybe TRBD2 (5 bases). Germline-derived CDR1 and CDR2 are SNHLY and FYNNEI. V was cut by 9 bases and J by 2 bases, with 22 bases left in between. This CDR3 has 16 amino acids. CDR3 residues: CASRRLNVRDQETQYF. The CDR3 region has the DNA TGTGCCAGTAGGCGATTGAATGTCCGGGATCAAGAGACCCAGTACTTC. The full variable domain, its missing parts supplied by reference TRBV2 and TRBJ2-5, is EPEVTQTPSHQVTQMGQEVILRCVPISNHLYFYWYRQILGQKVEFLVSFYNNEISEKSEIFDDQFSVERPDGSNFTLKIRSTKLEDSAMYFCASRRLNVRDQETQYFGPGTRLLVL.